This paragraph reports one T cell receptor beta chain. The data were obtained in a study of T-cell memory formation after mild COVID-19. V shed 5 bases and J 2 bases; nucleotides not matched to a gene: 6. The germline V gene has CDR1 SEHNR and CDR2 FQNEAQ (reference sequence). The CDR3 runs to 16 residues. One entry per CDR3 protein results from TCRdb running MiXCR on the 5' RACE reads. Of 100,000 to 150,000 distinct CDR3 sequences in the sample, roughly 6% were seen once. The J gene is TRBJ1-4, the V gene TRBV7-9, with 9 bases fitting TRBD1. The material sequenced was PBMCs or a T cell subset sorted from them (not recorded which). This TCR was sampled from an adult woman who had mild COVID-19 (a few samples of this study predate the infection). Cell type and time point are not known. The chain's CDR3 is CASSRWTGDTNEKLFF. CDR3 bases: TGTGCCAGCAGCCGCTGGACAGGGGATACTAATGAAAAACTGTTTTTT.